Ten or more counts support the clone carrying this T cell receptor beta chain. The CDR3 is made up of 16 amino acids. Germline V gene sequence: CDR1 MNHEY, CDR2 SMNVEV (reference sequence). Unmatched junction bases numbered 5, after V lost 6 bases and J lost 5 bases. Clones were read by immunoSEQ multiplex PCR, and TCRdb kept only the in-frame ones, dropping some. The profile shows 65,000 to 85,000 clones, 78% of them singletons. This record comes from a study of blood T cell repertoires in COVID-19. This TCR came from a human donor in a cohort sampled during active COVID-19. The chain has TRBV27 and TRBJ2-3; 16 bases line up with TRBD2. The source material was peripheral blood. The CDR3 DNA reads TGTGCCAGCAGGGGACTAGCGGGAGGGCAGGGAGATACGCAGTATTTT. This gives the protein CASRGLAGGQGDTQYF.